The 15 T cell receptor beta chains below were found in one sample sequenced in a study of cytomegalovirus exposure and HLA in healthy donors. Amplification used 60 Vbeta primers and 13 Jbeta primers. Assay used: immunoSEQ multiplex PCR; TCRdb lists only in-frame clones, some missing. The repertoire holds more than 95,000 clones, with roughly 80% as singletons. The source material was PBMCs. The receptors were sampled from a man aged 18-30 years in good health and CMV-seropositive.

This chain uses TRBV7-2 with TRBJ2-7; D gene uncertain. Looked up from germline, CDR1 is SGHTA and CDR2 is FQGNSA. The CDR3 loop spans 12 amino acids. V lost 4 bases and J lost 2, with 6 bases in between. The CDR3 nucleotides are TGTGCCAGCAGCTCCCCCACCTACGAGCAGTACTTC. Translation gives CASSSPTYEQYF.

The rearrangement uses TRBV6-1 and TRBJ1-6; TRBD1 matches at 7 bases. The CDR3 contains 15 residues. V gave up 1 base and J gave up 6 bases; unmatched junction bases: 3. Per germline, CDR1 MNHNS and CDR2 SASEGT. The CDR3 region is CASSEGYRGNSPLHF. CDR3 coding DNA: TGTGCCAGCAGTGAAGGGTACAGGGGTAATTCACCCCTCCACTTT.

The rearrangement links TRBV11-2 to TRBJ1-1; maybe TRBD1 (6 bases). This CDR3 has 14 amino acids. V lost 5 bases to trimming and J lost 1 base, with 11 bases between them. Germline-derived CDR1 and CDR2 are SGHAT and FQNNGV. The CDR3 coding sequence is TGTGCCAGCAGCGCAACAGGGCAGAACACTGAAGCTTTCTTT. Translation: CASSATGQNTEAFF. Drawing the rest from reference TRBV11-2 and TRBJ1-1, the complete variable domain is EAGVAQSPRYKIIEKRQSVAFWCNPISGHATLYWYQQILGQGPKLLIQFQNNGVVDDSQLPKDRFSAERLKGVDSTLKIQPAKLEDSAVYLCASSATGQNTEAFFGQGTRLTVV.

This chain links TRBV7-9 with TRBJ1-1, with 9 nucleotides matching TRBD1. Germline V lookup: CDR1 SEHNR, CDR2 FQNEAQ (reference sequence). The CDR3 is made up of 14 amino acids. V was clipped by 5 bases and J by 7 bases; unmatched bases: 8. The CDR3 bases are TGTGCCAGCAGCCCGATTGGACAGGGGAGTGAAGCTTTCTTT. Its translation is CASSPIGQGSEAFF.

This clone has a handful of counts. The genes are TRBV19 and TRBJ2-7; D may be TRBD2 (6 bases). V gave up 1 base and J gave up 4 bases, with 14 bases separating them. Germline assignment: CDR1 LNHDA and CDR2 SQIVND (reference sequence). This CDR3 has 15 amino acids. The DNA of the CDR3 is TGTGCCAGTAGTATAGGGCGGGGCAGCCCGTACGAGCAGTACTTC. It specifies CASSIGRGSPYEQYF. The whole variable domain, remainder taken from reference TRBV19 and TRBJ2-7, is DGGITQSPKYLFRKEGQNVTLSCEQNLNHDAMYWYRQDPGQGLRLIYYSQIVNDFQKGDIAEGYSVSREKKESFPLTVTSAQKNPTAFYLCASSIGRGSPYEQYFGPGTRLTVT.

The chain is built from TRBV11-3 and TRBJ2-1; D may be TRBD2 (5 bases). CDR1 is SGHNT and CDR2 is YENEEA in the germline V gene. This CDR3 has 14 residues. V was cut by 3 bases and J by 9 bases, with 15 bases left in between. The DNA of the CDR3 is TGTGCCAGCAGCTTTTTGGCTAGCCTATTTGAGCAGTTCTTC. Amino acids: CASSFLASLFEQFF.

The chain has TRBV4-2 and TRBJ2-1; 14 bases fit TRBD2. The trim removed 0 bases at V and 7 bases at J, leaving 8 bases unmatched. CDR1 is LGHNA, CDR2 YNFKEQ, per germline. The CDR3 runs to 18 residues. Written as DNA, the CDR3 is TGTGCCAGCAGCCAAGAGGGGGGACTAGCGGGAGTTTTAAATGAGCAGTTCTTC. The encoded protein is CASSQEGGLAGVLNEQFF.

V is TRBV7-2 and J is TRBJ2-2; 10 bases align to TRBD1. The CDR3 spans 15 residues. Germline V gene lookup returns CDR1 SGHTA and CDR2 FQGNSA. V gave up 5 bases and J gave up 7 bases; unmatched junction bases: 7. The CDR3 here is CASSVTTGGVGELFF. As DNA, the CDR3 is TGTGCCAGCAGCGTCACGACAGGGGGCGTCGGGGAGCTGTTTTTT.

The J gene is TRBJ1-1, the V gene TRBV5-1; TRBD1 might be the D (6 bases). V was clipped by 0 bases and J by 0 bases, with 15 bases between them. The germline V gene encodes CDR1 SGHRS and CDR2 YFSETQ. This CDR3 comprises 17 residues. CDR3 DNA sequence: TGCGCCAGCAGCTTGGTTGGGCAGGGGCGACTGAACACTGAAGCTTTCTTT. Translating it yields CASSLVGQGRLNTEAFF.

The V call is TRBV5-1, the J call TRBJ2-1, with 11 bases matching TRBD2. The germline gives CDR1 SGHRS, CDR2 YFSETQ. The CDR3 is 18 residues long. With V trimmed by 7 bases and J by 5 bases, 17 bases remained unmatched. In DNA, the CDR3 is TGCGCCAGCCGTGGGTTGCTAGCGGGAGGTCTAGCAGACAATGAGCAGTTCTTC. It is translated as CASRGLLAGGLADNEQFF.

The J gene is TRBJ1-2, the V gene TRBV6-5, with 9 bases matching TRBD1. This CDR3 region has 16 residues. The V gene's germline CDR1 is MNHEY and CDR2 SVGAGI. J lost 4 bases, V lost 2 bases, and 8 bases had no gene match. The CDR3 loop is CASSYAERTGAYGYTF. In DNA form, the CDR3 reads TGTGCCAGCAGTTACGCCGAAAGGACAGGGGCCTATGGCTACACCTTC.

This sequence joins TRBV5-1 and TRBJ2-2; 7 bases are a match to TRBD1. The CDR3 contains 15 residues. In germline, CDR1 is SGHRS, CDR2 YFSETQ. V gave up 4 bases and J gave up 5 bases; unmatched junction bases: 8. The CDR3 here is CASSLNRGETGELFF. DNA of the CDR3: TGCGCCAGCAGCCTGAACAGGGGTGAAACCGGGGAGCTGTTTTTT.

CDR3 loop: CASSARGGAGGTNTGELFF. The CDR3, as DNA: TGTGCCAGCAGCGCCCGGGGTGGGGCGGGGGGCACGAACACCGGGGAGCTGTTTTTT. This rearrangement joins TRBV11-3 to TRBJ2-2, with 8 positions matching TRBD2. The CDR3 has 19 residues. Germline V gene data show CDR1 as SGHNT and CDR2 as YENEEA. Unmatched junction bases numbered 14, after V lost 5 bases and J lost 0 bases. The full variable domain, its missing parts supplied by reference TRBV11-3 and TRBJ2-2, is EAGVVQSPRYKIIEKKQPVAFWCNPISGHNTLYWYLQNLGQGPELLIRYENEEAVDDSQLPKDRFSAERLKGVDSTLKIQPAELGDSAVYLCASSARGGAGGTNTGELFFGEGSRLTVL.

The chain uses TRBV9 and TRBJ2-2; D remains unclear. This CDR3 spans 13 amino acids. Germline loops: CDR1 SGDLS, CDR2 YYNGEE. The V end lost 4 bases, the J end lost 3 bases, and 7 bases lay between the germline ends. The DNA for the CDR3 is TGTGCCAGCAGCTCCCGGGACACCGGGGAGCTGTTTTTT. Encoded protein: CASSSRDTGELFF.

V usage is TRBV19 and J usage is TRBJ2-2, with D uncertain. The germline V gene has CDR1 LNHDA and CDR2 SQIVND (reference sequence). V was clipped by 7 bases and J by 2 bases, with 5 bases between them. The CDR3 covers 12 residues. CDR3 coding DNA: TGTGCCAGTATCTCCAACACCGGGGAGCTGTTTTTT. Its translation is CASISNTGELFF.